Listed here are 18 T cell receptor beta chains from one sample, sequenced in a study of chemoradiotherapy in HPV16-positive cancers (dated by TCRdb to between 2021 and 2023). The library came from the immunoSEQ multiplex PCR assay. TCRdb took this table from immuneACCESS and kept in-frame rearrangements with V and J called. Such tables lack part of the clones; where checked against another copy, unresolved V genes explain under half of the gap, and the rest is unexplained. The sample profile shows some 12,000 clones; roughly 92% of them were found once. Roughly 1.8% of the sample is held by the ten biggest clonotypes. The sample consisted of blood, taken from a patient who underwent chemoradiotherapy. These receptors all stem from a human donor with HPV-associated anogenital cancer.

CDR3 loop: CASSPGQGAYGYTF. The CDR3 DNA follows: TGCGCCAGCAGCCCGGGACAGGGGGCTTATGGCTACACCTTC. The chain employs TRBV5-1 and TRBJ1-2; 12 bases agree with TRBD1. The V gene end was trimmed by 4 bases and the J gene end by 5 bases; junction bases not matched to a gene: 3. CDR1 and CDR2 (germline): SGHRS, YFSETQ. CDR3 length: 14 amino acids.

The chain recombines TRBV7-9 with TRBJ2-3; 7 positions match TRBD2. This CDR3 is built from 12 residues. Unmatched junction bases numbered 1, after V lost 0 bases and J lost 10 bases. Germline V gene lookup returns CDR1 SEHNR and CDR2 FQNEAQ (reference sequence). CDR3 region: CASSLAGGSQYF. In DNA, the CDR3 is TGTGCCAGCAGCTTAGCGGGGGGGTCGCAGTATTTT.

The chain combines TRBV19 with TRBJ1-5; D unclear. Germline assignment: CDR1 LNHDA and CDR2 SQIVND (reference sequence). Trimming pared 7 bases from V and 3 bases from J, leaving 13 bases between. The CDR3 contains 14 residues. The chain's CDR3 is CASMDYQPNQPQHF. Written as DNA, the CDR3 is TGTGCCAGTATGGACTATCAGCCCAATCAGCCCCAGCATTTT. The complete variable domain, with remaining parts taken from reference TRBV19 and TRBJ1-5, reads DGGITQSPKYLFRKEGQNVTLSCEQNLNHDAMYWYRQDPGQGLRLIYYSQIVNDFQKGDIAEGYSVSREKKESFPLTVTSAQKNPTAFYLCASMDYQPNQPQHFGDGTRLSIL.

J is TRBJ2-2 and V is TRBV6-1; 13 nucleotides agree with TRBD2. Trimming at V came to 6 bases and at J to 7 bases, leaving 8 bases not matched to a gene. The CDR3 runs to 16 residues. The V gene's germline CDR1 is MNHNS and CDR2 SASEGT. The CDR3 nucleotides read TGTGCCAGCAGCGAACTAGCGGGGGGGCCGATCGGGGAGCTGTTTTTT. Protein: CASSELAGGPIGELFF.

The CDR3 DNA is TGCGCCAGCAGCCAGGTAGGGACAGCTGGAAACACCATATATTTT. Amino acids: CASSQVGTAGNTIYF. The chain is built from TRBV4-1 and TRBJ1-3; 7 positions match TRBD1. Germline values: CDR1 MGHRA, CDR2 YSYEKL. The V and J ends lost 3 bases and 2 bases, in that order; junction bases with no gene match: 4. The CDR3 totals 15 residues.

The gene calls are TRBV7-3 and TRBJ1-2, with unresolved D. Germline V gene sequence: CDR1 SGHTA, CDR2 FQGTGA. Trimming stripped 2 bases from V and 0 bases from J, with 7 bases between. The CDR3 is 14 amino acids. CDR3 DNA sequence: TGTGCCAGCAGCTTAGGTCCCTCTAACTATGGCTACACCTTC. Translation: CASSLGPSNYGYTF.

This clone was picked up one time. This chain joins TRBV5-6 and TRBJ2-6; 7 nucleotides align to TRBD1. This CDR3 has 15 amino acids. Unmatched junction bases numbered 11, after V lost 6 bases and J lost 8 bases. Germline CDR1 and CDR2: SGHDT and YYEEEE. The CDR3: CASTLDRTGTNVLTF. The CDR3 DNA reads TGTGCCAGCACCCTGGACAGGACGGGCACCAACGTCCTGACTTTC.

This clone was counted a single time. The rearrangement joins TRBV6-5 to TRBJ2-6, with 7 bases fitting TRBD1. The CDR3 sequence is 15 residues long. Trimming at V came to 6 bases and at J to 1 base, leaving 3 bases not matched to a gene. Germline CDR1 is MNHEY and CDR2 is SVGAGI. The CDR3 nucleotides read TGTGCCAGCAGCCCGGACAGGTCTGGGGCCAACGTCCTGACTTTC. Translated: CASSPDRSGANVLTF.

V gene TRBV5-1 combines with J gene TRBJ2-5; 8 nucleotides agree with TRBD2. With the DNA end fitting TRBJ2-7 better, the J assignment may be wrong. This CDR3 has 15 residues. The germline V gene has CDR1 SGHRS and CDR2 YFSETQ. The CDR3: CASSLGGGQAYEQYF. CDR3 DNA sequence: TGCGCCAGCAGCTTGGGCGGGGGGCAGGCCTACGAGCAGTACTTC.

This chain joins TRBV15 and TRBJ2-5; 10 nucleotides match TRBD2. The ends lost 4 bases at V and 5 bases at J; junction bases unmatched: 19. CDR3 length: 19 residues. Germline V gives CDR1 LNHNV, CDR2 YYDKDF (reference sequence). This CDR3 reads CATSTRTSALAGVLETQYF. The CDR3 nucleotides are TGTGCCACCAGCACGCGTACTTCCGCCCTAGCGGGGGTACTGGAGACCCAGTACTTC.

This chain's CDR3 is CASSLDHPSGGAFEQYF. The CDR3 DNA sequence: TGTGCCAGCAGCTTAGATCACCCTAGCGGGGGGGCATTCGAGCAGTACTTC. The rearrangement uses TRBV11-2 and TRBJ2-7; 12 bases are shared with TRBD2. The CDR3 is 17 residues long. Germline CDR1 SGHAT, CDR2 FQNNGV. The V gene end was trimmed by 0 bases and the J gene end by 6 bases; junction bases not matched to a gene: 9. The full variable domain, with the rest looked up from reference TRBV11-2 and TRBJ2-7, is EAGVAQSPRYKIIEKRQSVAFWCNPISGHATLYWYQQILGQGPKLLIQFQNNGVVDDSQLPKDRFSAERLKGVDSTLKIQPAKLEDSAVYLCASSLDHPSGGAFEQYFGPGTRLTVT.

The chain joins TRBV5-1 to TRBJ1-3; TRBD1 might be the D (5 bases). The CDR3 is made up of 13 amino acids. V was cut by 0 bases and J by 8 bases, with 9 bases left in between. The germline V gene has CDR1 SGHRS and CDR2 YFSETQ. In DNA form, the CDR3 reads TGCGCCAGCAGCTTGGCCGTGGGGGACACCATATATTTT. Protein sequence: CASSLAVGDTIYF. Looking up the rest from reference TRBV5-1 and TRBJ1-3 gives the full variable domain: KAGVTQTPRYLIKTRGQQVTLSCSPISGHRSVSWYQQTPGQGLQFLFEYFSETQRNKGNFPGRFSGRQFSNSRSEMNVSTLELGDSALYLCASSLAVGDTIYFGEGSWLTVV.

CDR3 DNA: TGTGCCAGCAAGGACTTTACTAGCACAGATACGCAGTATTTT. Its translation is CASKDFTSTDTQYF. This chain joins TRBV6-1 and TRBJ2-3, with D perhaps TRBD2 (5 bases). The CDR3 covers 14 residues. Trimming pared 7 bases from V and 0 bases from J, leaving 11 bases between. Germline CDR1 MNHNS, CDR2 SASEGT.

This rearrangement joins TRBV30 to TRBJ1-1; TRBD1 is a possible D gene (5 bases). This CDR3 region has 14 residues. The germline V and J ends were trimmed by 2 bases and 6 bases, with 16 bases remaining between them. Germline V CDR1 and CDR2: GTSNPN, SVGIG (reference sequence). DNA of the CDR3: TGTGCCTGGAGTCAATGGACGGGGGGGTCTGAAGCTTTCTTT. Translated, it gives CAWSQWTGGSEAFF. The full variable domain, its missing parts supplied by reference TRBV30 and TRBJ1-1, is SQTIHQWPATLVQPVGSPLSLECTVEGTSNPNLYWYRQAAGRGLQLLFYSVGIGQISSEVPQNLSASRPQDRQFILSSKKLLLSDSGFYLCAWSQWTGGSEAFFGQGTRLTVV.

This clone was seen once. CDR3: CASSQEVKDQPQHF. The CDR3 DNA reads TGTGCCAGCTCACAAGAGGTAAAAGATCAGCCCCAGCATTTT. This chain uses TRBV18 with TRBJ1-5; no reliable D call. This CDR3 comprises 14 residues. V lost 4 bases, J lost 5 bases, and 12 bases lay in between. From germline, CDR1 is KGHSH and CDR2 LQKENI.

The rearrangement links TRBV27 to TRBJ2-3, with D perhaps assigned TRBD1 or TRBD2 (5 bases each). Trimming took 2 bases from V and 4 from J, leaving 16 bases between them. The CDR3 sequence is 16 residues long. Germline V gives CDR1 MNHEY, CDR2 SMNVEV (reference sequence). The CDR3 bases are TGTGCCAGCAGTTTAGTTCTGGCGCAGGGACCAGATACGCAGTATTTT. This sequence encodes CASSLVLAQGPDTQYF.

The V call is TRBV27, the J call TRBJ2-7; 11 bases are shared with TRBD2. The germline CDR1 and CDR2 sequences are MNHEY and SMNVEV (reference sequence). The CDR3 has 16 residues. Unmatched junction bases numbered 9, after V lost 5 bases and J lost 3 bases. CDR3 amino acids: CASSPPLAGVLYEQYF. The CDR3 nucleotides read TGTGCCAGCAGTCCCCCACTAGCGGGGGTTCTCTACGAGCAGTACTTC.

This clone came up once. The rearrangement joins TRBV19 to TRBJ2-5, with 9 bases that match TRBD2. V trimming: 5 bases; J trimming: 1 base; junction bases outside the gene matches: 5. Germline-derived CDR1 and CDR2 are LNHDA and SQIVND (reference sequence). The CDR3 covers 15 residues. CDR3: CASSHRTSAQETQYF. CDR3 nucleotides: TGTGCCAGTAGTCATAGGACTAGCGCCCAAGAGACCCAGTACTTC.